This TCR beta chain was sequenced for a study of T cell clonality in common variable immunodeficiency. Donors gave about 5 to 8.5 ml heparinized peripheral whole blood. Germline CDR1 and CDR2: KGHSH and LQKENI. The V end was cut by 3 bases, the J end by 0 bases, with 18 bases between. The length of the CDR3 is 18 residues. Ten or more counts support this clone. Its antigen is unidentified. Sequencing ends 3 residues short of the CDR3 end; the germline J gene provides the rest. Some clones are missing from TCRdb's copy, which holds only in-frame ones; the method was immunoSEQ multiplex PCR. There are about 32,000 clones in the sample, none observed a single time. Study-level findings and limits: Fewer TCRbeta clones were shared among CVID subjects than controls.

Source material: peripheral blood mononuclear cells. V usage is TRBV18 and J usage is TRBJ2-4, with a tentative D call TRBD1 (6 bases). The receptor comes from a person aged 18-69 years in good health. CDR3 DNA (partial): TGTGCCAGCTCACCTGGTCCTGGGGGCGATGGAGCCAAAAACATT. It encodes CASSPGPGGDGAKNI. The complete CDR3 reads CASSPGPGGDGAKNIQYF.